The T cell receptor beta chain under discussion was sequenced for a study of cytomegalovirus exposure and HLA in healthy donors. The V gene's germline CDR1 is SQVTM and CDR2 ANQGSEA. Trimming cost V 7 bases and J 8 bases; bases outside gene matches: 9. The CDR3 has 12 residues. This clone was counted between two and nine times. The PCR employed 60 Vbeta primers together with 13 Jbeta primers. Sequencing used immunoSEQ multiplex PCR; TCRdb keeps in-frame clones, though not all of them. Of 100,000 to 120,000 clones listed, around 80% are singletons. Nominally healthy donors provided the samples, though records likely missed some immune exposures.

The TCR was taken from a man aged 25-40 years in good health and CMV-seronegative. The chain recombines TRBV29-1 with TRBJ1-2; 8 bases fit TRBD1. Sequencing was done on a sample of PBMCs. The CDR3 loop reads CSADRELRGYTF. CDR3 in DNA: TGCAGCGCGGACAGGGAGCTACGCGGCTACACCTTC.